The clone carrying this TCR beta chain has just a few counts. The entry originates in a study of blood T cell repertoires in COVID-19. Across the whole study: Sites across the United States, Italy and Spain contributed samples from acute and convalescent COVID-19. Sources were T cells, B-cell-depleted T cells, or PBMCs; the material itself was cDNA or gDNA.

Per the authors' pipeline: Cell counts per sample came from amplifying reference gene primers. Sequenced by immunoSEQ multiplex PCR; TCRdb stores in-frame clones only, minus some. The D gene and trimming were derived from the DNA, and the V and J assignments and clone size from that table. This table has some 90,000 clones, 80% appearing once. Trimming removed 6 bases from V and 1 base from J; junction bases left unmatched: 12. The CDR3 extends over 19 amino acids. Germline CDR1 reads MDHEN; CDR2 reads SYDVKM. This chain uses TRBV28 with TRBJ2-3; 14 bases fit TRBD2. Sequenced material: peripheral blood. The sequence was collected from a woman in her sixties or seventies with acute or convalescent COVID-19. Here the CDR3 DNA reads TGTGCCAGCAGCCCCCCGGGACTAGCGGGGGTCTTAGGCACAGATACGCAGTATTTT. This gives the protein CASSPPGLAGVLGTDTQYF.